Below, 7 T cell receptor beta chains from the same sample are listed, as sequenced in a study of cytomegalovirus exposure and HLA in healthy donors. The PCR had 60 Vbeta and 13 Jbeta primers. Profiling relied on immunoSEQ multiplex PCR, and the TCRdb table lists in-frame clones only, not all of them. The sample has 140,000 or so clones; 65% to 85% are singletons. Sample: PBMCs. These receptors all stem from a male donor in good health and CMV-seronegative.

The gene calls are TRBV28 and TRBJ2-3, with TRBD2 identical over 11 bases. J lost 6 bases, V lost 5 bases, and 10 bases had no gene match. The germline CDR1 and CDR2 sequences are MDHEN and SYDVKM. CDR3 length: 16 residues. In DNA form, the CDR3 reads TGTGCCAGCAGTGACATAGCGGGAGGGGACGGGGATACGCAGTATTTT. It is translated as CASSDIAGGDGDTQYF.

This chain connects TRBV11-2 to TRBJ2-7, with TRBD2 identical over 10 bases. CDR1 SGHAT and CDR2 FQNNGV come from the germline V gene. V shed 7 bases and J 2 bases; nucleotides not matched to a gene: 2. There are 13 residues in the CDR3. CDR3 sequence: CASKLAGTYEQYF. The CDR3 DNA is TGTGCCAGCAAACTAGCGGGAACCTACGAGCAGTACTTC.

The CDR3 DNA reads TGTGCCAGCAGCCACCTCGACAGGGTGGCTGAAGCTTTCTTT. This sequence encodes CASSHLDRVAEAFF. The chain links TRBV6-5 to TRBJ1-1; 7 bases fit TRBD1. CDR3 length: 14 amino acids. Germline CDR1 MNHEY, CDR2 SVGAGI. Unmatched junction bases numbered 10, after V lost 6 bases and J lost 6 bases.

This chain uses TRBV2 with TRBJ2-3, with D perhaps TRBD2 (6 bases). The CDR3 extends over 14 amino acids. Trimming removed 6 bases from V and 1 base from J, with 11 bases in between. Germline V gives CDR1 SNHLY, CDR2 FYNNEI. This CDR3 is CASSFTGGTDTQYF. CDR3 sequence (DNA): TGTGCCAGCAGCTTCACGGGGGGCACAGATACGCAGTATTTT.

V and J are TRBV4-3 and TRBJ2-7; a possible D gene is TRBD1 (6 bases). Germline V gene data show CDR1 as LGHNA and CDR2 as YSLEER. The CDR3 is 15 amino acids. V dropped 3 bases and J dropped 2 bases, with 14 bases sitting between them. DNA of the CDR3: TGCGCCAGCAGCCAGGCCCGGACAGTGGCCTACGAGCAGTACTTC. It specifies CASSQARTVAYEQYF.

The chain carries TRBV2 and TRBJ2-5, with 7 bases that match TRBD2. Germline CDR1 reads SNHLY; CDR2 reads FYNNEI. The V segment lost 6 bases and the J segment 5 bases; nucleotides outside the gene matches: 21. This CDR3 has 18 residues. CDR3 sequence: CASSQIRGGGKEWETQYF. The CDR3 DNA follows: TGTGCCAGCAGCCAGATACGTGGGGGGGGGAAGGAATGGGAGACCCAGTACTTC.

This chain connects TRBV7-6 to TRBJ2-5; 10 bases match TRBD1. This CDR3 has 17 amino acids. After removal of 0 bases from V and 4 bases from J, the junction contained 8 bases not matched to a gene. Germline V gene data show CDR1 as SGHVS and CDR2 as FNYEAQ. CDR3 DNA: TGTGCCAGCAGCTTAGCCTCCGAGAGGACAGGGGGAGAGACCCAGTACTTC. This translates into CASSLASERTGGETQYF.